These 27 T cell receptor beta chains originate from one sample sequenced in a study of shared clonotypes between healthy human individuals. Sequenced by immunoSEQ multiplex PCR; TCRdb stores in-frame clones only, minus some. The sample lists 2 million to 3 million clones; roughly 93% were seen once. The sequencing input was naive CD4+ T cells from PBMCs. As to subset: CD45RA+ positively selected. These receptor sequences come from a man in his late teens or twenties in good health. Some clones in this sample may be carry-over from other donors' samples.

This chain connects TRBV19 to TRBJ1-5, with a weak D call TRBD1 (5 bases). Germline V lookup: CDR1 LNHDA, CDR2 SQIVND (reference sequence). With 3 bases removed from V and 4 bases from J, the gap between germline ends came to 22 bases. CDR3 size: 18 residues. The DNA for the CDR3 is TGTGCCAGTAGTATGAGATTGACAGCTTCCTGGGGGAATCAGCCCCAGCATTTT. Amino acids: CASSMRLTASWGNQPQHF.

This clone occurred a few times. Other nucleotide sequences from this sample produce the same CDR3. This chain links TRBV7-3 with TRBJ1-1; D is possibly TRBD1 (5 bases). V was clipped by 4 bases and J by 1 base, with 7 bases between them. The CDR3 totals 13 residues. The V gene's germline CDR1 is SGHTA and CDR2 FQGTGA. CDR3 bases: TGTGCCAGCAGCTCGGGACCGAACACTGAAGCTTTCTTT. It is translated as CASSSGPNTEAFF. Full variable domain (missing parts from reference TRBV7-3 and TRBJ1-1): GAGVSQTPSNKVTEKGKYVELRCDPISGHTALYWYRQSLGQGPEFLIYFQGTGAADDSGLPNDRFFAVRPEGSVSTLKIQRTERGDSAVYLCASSSGPNTEAFFGQGTRLTVV.

The chain has TRBV7-9 and TRBJ2-1; 8 bases align to TRBD2. Trimming at V came to 0 bases and at J to 12 bases, leaving 10 bases not matched to a gene. Germline CDR1 and CDR2: SEHNR and FQNEAQ (reference sequence). The CDR3 runs to 15 residues. The CDR3 sequence: CASSLAGAERGWQFF. As DNA, the CDR3 is TGTGCCAGCAGCTTAGCGGGGGCGGAGCGGGGGTGGCAGTTCTTC.

The gene calls are TRBV6-5 and TRBJ1-4, with unresolved D. Looked up from germline, CDR1 is MNHEY and CDR2 is SVGAGI. V lost 5 bases and J 12 bases, leaving 16 bases between the germline ends. This CDR3 spans 13 amino acids. CDR3 loop: CASSQHRPGQLFF. CDR3 DNA: TGTGCCAGCAGTCAACACCGACCGGGCCAACTGTTTTTT.

The V gene is TRBV5-1, the J gene TRBJ1-6, with D possibly TRBD1 on 5 matching bases. Trimming stripped 2 bases from V and 6 bases from J, with 9 bases between. CDR3 length equals 14 residues. From germline, CDR1 is SGHRS and CDR2 YFSETQ. The chain's CDR3 is CASSFDRFNSPLHF. CDR3 in DNA: TGCGCCAGCAGCTTCGACAGATTTAATTCACCCCTCCACTTT. Full variable domain (missing parts from reference TRBV5-1 and TRBJ1-6): KAGVTQTPRYLIKTRGQQVTLSCSPISGHRSVSWYQQTPGQGLQFLFEYFSETQRNKGNFPGRFSGRQFSNSRSEMNVSTLELGDSALYLCASSFDRFNSPLHFGNGTRLTVT.

Notes on this clone: Other DNA sequences within the sample encode an identical CDR3. The chain recombines TRBV25-1 with TRBJ1-1; 8 bases are shared with TRBD1. The trim removed 0 bases at V and 1 base at J, leaving 1 base unmatched. This CDR3 has 15 amino acids. Germline loops: CDR1 MGHDK, CDR2 SYGVNS. CDR3 protein: CASSEYRGRNTEAFF. The CDR3 DNA sequence: TGTGCCAGCAGTGAATACAGGGGGCGGAACACTGAAGCTTTCTTT.

Concerning this clone itself: Other DNA sequences within the sample encode an identical CDR3. J is TRBJ1-1 and V is TRBV5-1; D remains unclear. Trimming cost V 2 bases and J 0 bases, with 5 bases left between them. The CDR3 totals 13 residues. The germline gives CDR1 SGHRS, CDR2 YFSETQ. The CDR3 DNA reads TGCGCCAGCAGCTTAGGATTGAACACTGAAGCTTTCTTT. It yields the protein CASSLGLNTEAFF.

This clone came up once. CDR3 DNA sequence: TGTGCCAGCTCACCAGGGCTCTCCCTTAACACTGAAGCTTTCTTT. Translating it yields CASSPGLSLNTEAFF. This rearrangement joins TRBV18 to TRBJ1-1; D remains ambiguous. V shed 2 bases and J shed 2 bases, with 12 bases lying between them. The CDR3 is 15 residues long. CDR1 and CDR2 from the germline V gene are KGHSH and LQKENI.

This clone was seen just once. V is TRBV4-3 and J is TRBJ2-4; D is undetermined. Germline lookup yields CDR1 LGHNA and CDR2 YSLEER. Trimming stripped 1 base from V and 0 bases from J, with 7 bases between. The CDR3 spans 15 residues. The DNA for the CDR3 is TGCGCCAGCAGCCAAGCTCCACCAGCCAAAAACATTCAGTACTTC. Translation: CASSQAPPAKNIQYF.

This clone was picked up one time. This chain links TRBV12-5 with TRBJ2-1; TRBD1 matches 10 bases. The junction had 5 bases not matched to a gene; V was cut back by 4 bases and J by 14 bases. Germline CDR1 LGHNT, CDR2 FRNRAP. This CDR3 has 12 amino acids. CDR3 bases: TGTGCTAGTGGTTCTGGGACAGGGGATAAGTTCTTC. This encodes CASGSGTGDKFF.

The chain couples TRBV4-3 to TRBJ2-1; TRBD2 agrees at 10 bases. CDR3 size: 16 residues. The junction had 7 bases not matched to a gene; V was cut back by 1 base and J by 7 bases. Per the germline V gene, CDR1 is LGHNA and CDR2 is YSLEER. DNA for the CDR3: TGCGCCAGCAGCCAAGTTGGTCTAGCGGGAGCTAATGAGCAGTTCTTC. This codes for CASSQVGLAGANEQFF.

V is TRBV29-1 and J is TRBJ2-4, with 7 bases that match TRBD2. Trimming cost V 3 bases and J 6 bases; bases outside gene matches: 5. This CDR3 is built from 13 residues. Germline CDR1 reads SQVTM; CDR2 reads ANQGSEA. Here the CDR3 DNA reads TGCAGCGTTGAGAAGGGAGGGAGAAACATTCAGTACTTC. This gives the protein CSVEKGGRNIQYF.

V gene TRBV5-1 combines with J gene TRBJ1-2; TRBD1 aligns across 7 bases. CDR1 SGHRS and CDR2 YFSETQ come from the germline V gene. Germline trimming cut 6 bases from V and 4 bases from J; bases unmatched to any gene: 9. The CDR3 consists of 14 residues. The CDR3 here is CASTKTGVGYGYTF. In nucleotides, the CDR3 is TGCGCCAGCACCAAAACAGGGGTCGGCTATGGCTACACCTTC.

The genes are TRBV7-6 and TRBJ2-1; 9 nucleotides align to TRBD2. The CDR3 length is 17 residues. Trimming took 5 bases from V and 1 from J; bases not matched to a gene: 9. Germline V lookup: CDR1 SGHVS, CDR2 FNYEAQ. This CDR3 is CASSQELAGRSYNEQFF. The CDR3 DNA follows: TGTGCCAGCAGCCAAGAACTAGCGGGCCGTTCCTACAATGAGCAGTTCTTC.

This clone was seen a single time. The gene calls are TRBV18 and TRBJ1-3; a weak D match, TRBD1 (5 bases). Germline CDR1 and CDR2: KGHSH and LQKENI. The length of the CDR3 is 17 residues. Deletions cut 10 bases from V and 1 base from J, with 23 bases between. The CDR3 DNA reads TGTGCCACCACCCAAATACCGACAGTCGAGTCTGGAAACACCATATATTTT. It encodes CATTQIPTVESGNTIYF.

V is TRBV28 and J is TRBJ2-2; the D gene is possibly TRBD2 (6 bases). V was cut by 3 bases and J by 6 bases, with 11 bases left in between. The CDR3 sequence is 14 residues long. Germline V lookup: CDR1 MDHEN, CDR2 SYDVKM. The CDR3 coding sequence is TGTGCCAGCAGTTTCGGGGGAGGTGCCGGGGAGCTGTTTTTT. Encoded protein: CASSFGGGAGELFF.

The V call is TRBV5-6, the J call TRBJ2-5, with TRBD1 matching over 12 bases. The CDR3 spans 17 residues. CDR1 and CDR2 from the germline V gene are SGHDT and YYEEEE. J lost 4 bases, V lost 4 bases, and 11 bases had no gene match. CDR3 loop: CASSPPPGTGGRETQYF. CDR3 bases: TGTGCCAGCAGCCCACCCCCCGGGACAGGGGGCAGAGAGACCCAGTACTTC.

In the case of this clone: In the same sample, other DNA sequences code for this CDR3. V and J are TRBV6-5 and TRBJ2-5; 7 bases fit TRBD1. The CDR3 is 14 residues long. Looked up from germline, CDR1 is MNHEY and CDR2 is SVGAGI. V shed 3 bases and J 2 bases; nucleotides not matched to a gene: 3. The CDR3 loop is CASSYSTGQETQYF. CDR3 coding DNA: TGTGCCAGCAGTTATTCGACAGGGCAAGAGACCCAGTACTTC.

V is TRBV5-1 and J is TRBJ2-3; 8 bases fit TRBD2. Trimming took 2 bases from V and 0 from J; bases not matched to a gene: 5. Per germline, CDR1 SGHRS and CDR2 YFSETQ. This CDR3 has 16 amino acids. This chain's CDR3 is CASSFLAGISTDTQYF. For the CDR3, the DNA is TGCGCCAGCAGCTTTTTAGCGGGGATAAGCACAGATACGCAGTATTTT.

The rearrangement uses TRBV6-6 and TRBJ2-7, with 8 bases aligning to TRBD2. The length of the CDR3 is 14 residues. The V segment lost 7 bases and the J segment 4 bases; nucleotides outside the gene matches: 9. Germline CDR1 and CDR2: MNHNY and SVGAGI (reference sequence). The CDR3 nucleotides are TGTGCCAGCAACGCGGGGACTAGAAATTACGAGCAGTACTTC. The encoded protein is CASNAGTRNYEQYF.

J is TRBJ2-2 and V is TRBV28, with D tentatively TRBD2 (6 bases). The CDR3 runs 15 residues. Between the trimmed V and J ends, which lost 5 bases and 5 bases, there was a span of 15 bases. Germline CDR1 and CDR2: MDHEN and SYDVKM. The CDR3 loop is CASSQRGRWTGELFF. The CDR3 DNA follows: TGTGCCAGCAGTCAACGGGGGAGGTGGACCGGGGAGCTGTTTTTT.

This clone was picked up a small number of times. This chain connects TRBV6-1 to TRBJ1-1, with D hard to call. Trimming cost V 7 bases and J 3 bases, with 12 bases left between them. The CDR3 is made up of 13 amino acids. The germline V gene has CDR1 MNHNS and CDR2 SASEGT. CDR3 nucleotides: TGTGCCAGCACCCGTGGCGCGTACACTGAAGCTTTCTTT. It codes for CASTRGAYTEAFF.

This chain uses TRBV19 with TRBJ2-1, with D possibly being TRBD1 or TRBD2 (6 bases each). Germline V gene sequence: CDR1 LNHDA, CDR2 SQIVND (reference sequence). This CDR3 spans 16 amino acids. Deletions cut 3 bases from V and 3 bases from J, with 15 bases between. The CDR3, as DNA: TGTGCCAGTAGTATTCGCCAAGGGGGGTACTACAATGAGCAGTTCTTC. It specifies CASSIRQGGYYNEQFF.

The chain carries TRBV11-2 and TRBJ2-1; the match to TRBD2 covers 13 bases. V lost 5 bases to trimming and J lost 9 bases; unmatched junction nucleotides: 10. CDR1 is SGHAT and CDR2 is FQNNGV in the germline V gene. The CDR3 has 16 residues. The CDR3 DNA follows: TGTGCCAGCAGCCCCGGACTAGCGGGAGAGGGAGGTGAGCAGTTCTTC. The encoded protein is CASSPGLAGEGGEQFF.

V and J are TRBV18 and TRBJ2-3; D gene ambiguous. Germline CDR1 and CDR2: KGHSH and LQKENI. The V end lost 6 bases, the J end lost 1 base, and 11 bases lay between the germline ends. The CDR3 covers 14 residues. The CDR3 DNA reads TGTGCCAGCTCCCGTTGGCAGGGCACAGATACGCAGTATTTT. It codes for CASSRWQGTDTQYF. The full variable domain, with the rest looked up from reference TRBV18 and TRBJ2-3, is NAGVMQNPRHLVRRRGQEARLRCSPMKGHSHVYWYRQLPEEGLKFMVYLQKENIIDESGMPKERFSAEFPKEGPSILRIQQVVRGDSAAYFCASSRWQGTDTQYFGPGTRLTVL.

The chain is built from TRBV28 and TRBJ2-7, with D uncertain. Trimming took 7 bases from V and 2 from J, leaving 12 bases between them. The CDR3 length is 13 residues. Germline V gives CDR1 MDHEN, CDR2 SYDVKM. The CDR3 reads CASIPDRTYEQYF. The CDR3 region has the DNA TGTGCCAGCATCCCGGACCGGACCTACGAGCAGTACTTC.

The rearrangement links TRBV6-1 to TRBJ1-1; D might be TRBD1 (5 bases). The CDR3 extends over 12 amino acids. Germline values: CDR1 MNHNS, CDR2 SASEGT. Deletions cut 7 bases from V and 4 bases from J, with 10 bases between. As DNA, the CDR3 is TGTGCCAGCACAGGGTGGGGCACTGAAGCTTTCTTT. This codes for CASTGWGTEAFF.